A selection of T cell receptor beta chains follows, all from one sample in a study of cytomegalovirus exposure and HLA in healthy donors. The repertoire was sequenced with immunoSEQ multiplex PCR; TCRdb's copy has only in-frame clones and lacks some. Altogether over 100,000 clones are present, 82% being singletons, with the ten largest covering less than 10%. The specimen sequenced was PBMCs. Receptors were obtained from a woman between 50 and 59 years old in good health and CMV-seropositive. CDR3s include the opening cysteine and the closing phenylalanine or tryptophan. A D gene is named only where the DNA matches it firmly. Some rows have no size entry. The others give once, few or many, or a class for an expanded clone.

D gene,J gene,clone size,V gene,CDR3 protein,CDR3 DNA
.,TRBJ1-2,.,TRBV7-2,CASRTGTYGYTF,TGTGCCAGCAGAACAGGGACCTATGGCTACACCTTC
.,TRBJ2-3,.,TRBV30,CAWSVLALADTQYF,TGTGCCTGGAGTGTTCTAGCGTTGGCAGATACGCAGTATTTT
TRBD2,TRBJ2-3,.,TRBV7-8,CASSPRTSGSLDTQYF,TGTGCCAGCAGCCCGCGGACTAGCGGGAGTCTGGATACGCAGTATTTT
.,TRBJ2-7,once,TRBV19,CASSPRSHGSYEQYF,TGTGCCAGTAGTCCCCGCTCTCACGGGTCCTACGAGCAGTACTTC
.,TRBJ1-2,.,TRBV19,CASSSIVGHWGPNYGYTF,TGTGCCAGTAGCTCGATCGTGGGACATTGGGGACCTAACTATGGCTACACCTTC
.,TRBJ1-2,.,TRBV12-5,CASGSTGVGGGYTF,TGTGCTAGTGGTTCAACAGGCGTAGGGGGTGGCTACACCTTC
.,TRBJ1-2,.,TRBV2,CASSLSGLYGYTF,TGTGCCAGCAGCCTCTCGGGGTTGTATGGCTACACCTTC
.,TRBJ2-2,.,TRBV14,CASSLAGAVTGELFF,TGTGCCAGCAGCCTCGCGGGGGCAGTAACCGGGGAGCTGTTTTTT
.,TRBJ1-1,.,TRBV19,CASSVRGSEAFF,TGTGCCAGTAGTGTCAGGGGTTCTGAGGCTTTCTTT
.,TRBJ1-5,few,TRBV7-2,CASSLGGGYSNQPQHF,TGTGCCAGCAGCTTAGGAGGGGGATATAGCAATCAGCCCCAGCATTTT
TRBD2,TRBJ2-5,few,TRBV7-9,CASSLGALALNQETQYF,TGTGCCAGCAGCTTAGGAGCACTAGCGCTCAACCAAGAGACCCAGTACTTC
TRBD1,TRBJ2-7,.,TRBV2,CASSVGTGVDIF,TGTGCCAGCAGTGTCGGGACAGGGGTTGATATCTTC
.,TRBJ2-7,once,TRBV2,CASSEPTVSYEQYF,TGTGCCAGCAGTGAACCCACAGTCTCCTACGAGCAGTACTTC
.,TRBJ2-3,.,TRBV4-3,CASSQEGLADTQYF,TGCGCCAGCAGCCAAGAGGGCTTGGCAGATACGCAGTATTTT
.,TRBJ2-5,.,TRBV5-1,CASSSPQETQYF,TGCGCCAGCAGCTCCCCTCAAGAGACCCAGTACTTC
.,TRBJ1-5,.,TRBV4-1,CASSQRPGEHQPQHF,TGCGCCAGCAGCCAGCGGCCAGGGGAACATCAGCCCCAGCATTTT
TRBD2,TRBJ2-3,.,TRBV7-9,CASSLAGGRDTQYF,TGTGCCAGCAGCTTGGCGGGGGGCCGGGATACGCAGTATTTT
TRBD1,TRBJ2-7,.,TRBV9,CASSVGGQGADYDEQYF,TGTGCCAGCAGCGTGGGCGGACAGGGGGCCGACTACGACGAGCAGTACTTC
TRBD1,TRBJ1-6,few,TRBV6-6,CASSDREASPLHF,TGTGCCAGCAGCGACAGGGAGGCTTCACCCCTCCACTTT
.,TRBJ2-1,few,TRBV13,CASSLEDGVTFF,TGTGCCAGCAGCTTAGAGGACGGGGTGACGTTCTTC
TRBD2,TRBJ2-5,.,TRBV10-3,CAIGASGVVGDQYF,TGTGCCATCGGGGCTAGCGGGGTGGTCGGGGACCAGTACTTC
.,TRBJ1-1,.,TRBV23-1,CASFGQSGSYGVDAEAFF,TGCGCCAGCTTCGGACAGAGCGGCTCATATGGGGTGGACGCTGAAGCTTTCTTT
TRBD2,TRBJ2-1,.,TRBV6-5,CASRQSGTGTMEQFF,TGTGCCAGCAGGCAAAGCGGGACTGGTACAATGGAGCAGTTCTTC
.,TRBJ1-1,.,TRBV4-2,CASSQDLRQLNTEAFF,TGTGCCAGCAGCCAAGATCTGAGGCAGTTGAACACTGAAGCTTTCTTT
TRBD1,TRBJ2-5,.,TRBV4-3,CASSLAGQGSETQYF,TGCGCCAGCAGCCTTGCGGGACAGGGGTCAGAGACCCAGTACTTC
.,TRBJ2-7,.,TRBV13,CASSLKQGYEQYF,TGTGCCAGCAGCTTAAAACAGGGCTACGAGCAGTACTTC
.,TRBJ2-3,.,TRBV28,CASSLVASKADTQYF,TGTGCCAGCAGTTTGGTGGCTAGTAAGGCAGATACGCAGTATTTT
.,TRBJ2-5,.,TRBV11-3,CASSFRGTETQYF,TGTGCCAGCAGCTTCCGGGGTACGGAGACCCAGTACTTC
TRBD1,TRBJ1-5,.,TRBV30,CAWSLTGGSGQPQHF,TGTGCCTGGAGTCTTACAGGGGGGAGCGGTCAGCCCCAGCATTTT
.,TRBJ2-1,.,TRBV7-3,CASSVEDSSYNEQFF,TGTGCCAGCAGTGTCGAGGACAGCTCCTACAATGAGCAGTTCTTC
.,TRBJ2-7,.,TRBV30,CAWSVGGDEQYF,TGTGCCTGGAGTGTTGGAGGGGACGAGCAGTACTTC
.,TRBJ1-2,.,TRBV5-1,CASSPGGSQGRSYGYTF,TGCGCCAGCAGCCCGGGTGGGTCACAGGGTCGATCCTATGGCTACACCTTC
.,TRBJ2-7,.,TRBV28,CASSGGVGFLTEQYF,TGTGCCAGCAGTGGCGGGGTGGGATTTCTCACCGAGCAGTACTTC
TRBD1,TRBJ1-1,.,TRBV2,CATTDRPYEAFF,TGTGCCACCACGGACAGGCCCTATGAAGCTTTCTTT
TRBD1,TRBJ2-5,.,TRBV7-9,CASSLAGTDQETQYF,TGTGCCAGCAGCTTAGCTGGGACAGACCAAGAGACCCAGTACTTC
TRBD2,TRBJ2-3,.,TRBV30,CAWSVLKRGGDTQYF,TGTGCCTGGAGTGTACTTAAGCGGGGGGGAGATACGCAGTATTTT
.,TRBJ1-2,once,TRBV10-1,CASSGIYQVQDTNYGYTF,TGCGCCAGCAGTGGAATATACCAAGTACAGGACACTAACTATGGCTACACCTTC
.,TRBJ2-1,.,TRBV28,CASSFIEYNEQFF,TGTGCCAGCAGTTTTATCGAGTACAATGAGCAGTTCTTC
TRBD2,TRBJ2-1,.,TRBV5-1,CASSFQRGVYNEQFF,TGCGCCAGCAGCTTCCAGCGGGGGGTCTACAATGAGCAGTTCTTC
TRBD1,TRBJ1-1,.,TRBV20-1,CSAKEQGSAFF,TGCAGTGCTAAGGAACAGGGGTCGGCTTTCTTT
TRBD1,TRBJ1-2,.,TRBV18,CASSTGDRLSGYGYTF,TGTGCCAGCTCAACGGGGGACAGACTATCGGGGTATGGCTACACCTTC
TRBD2,TRBJ2-1,.,TRBV7-3,CASSFSGGVYNEQFF,TGTGCCAGCAGCTTCAGCGGGGGCGTCTACAATGAGCAGTTCTTC
.,TRBJ1-2,.,TRBV6-5,CASATTKLYGYTF,TGTGCGTCAGCGACGACCAAACTCTATGGCTACACCTTC
TRBD1,TRBJ1-2,.,TRBV4-1,CASSLPDRSNYGYTF,TGCGCCAGCAGCCTCCCGGACAGGAGCAACTATGGCTACACCTTC
.,TRBJ2-1,.,TRBV6-1,CASTNRVNEQFF,TGTGCCAGCACCAACAGGGTTAATGAGCAGTTCTTC